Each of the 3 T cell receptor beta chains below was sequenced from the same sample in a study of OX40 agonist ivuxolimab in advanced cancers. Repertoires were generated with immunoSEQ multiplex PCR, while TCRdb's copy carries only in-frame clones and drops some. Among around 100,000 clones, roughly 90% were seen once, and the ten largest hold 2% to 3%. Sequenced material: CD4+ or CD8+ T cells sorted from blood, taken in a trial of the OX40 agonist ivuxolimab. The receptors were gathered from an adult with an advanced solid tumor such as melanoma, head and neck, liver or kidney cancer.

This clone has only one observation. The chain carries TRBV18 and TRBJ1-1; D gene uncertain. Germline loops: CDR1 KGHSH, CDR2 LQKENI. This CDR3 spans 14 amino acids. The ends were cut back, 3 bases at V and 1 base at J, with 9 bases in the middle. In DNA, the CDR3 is TGTGCCAGCTCACCTTCTGGTGCGAACACTGAAGCTTTCTTT. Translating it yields CASSPSGANTEAFF.

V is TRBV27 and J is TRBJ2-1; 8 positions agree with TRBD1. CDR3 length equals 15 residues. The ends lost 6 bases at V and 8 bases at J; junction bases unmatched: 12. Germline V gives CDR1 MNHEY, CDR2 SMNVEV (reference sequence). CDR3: CASSTLGQGADEQFF. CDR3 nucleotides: TGTGCCAGCAGCACCCTGGGGCAGGGGGCCGATGAGCAGTTCTTC.

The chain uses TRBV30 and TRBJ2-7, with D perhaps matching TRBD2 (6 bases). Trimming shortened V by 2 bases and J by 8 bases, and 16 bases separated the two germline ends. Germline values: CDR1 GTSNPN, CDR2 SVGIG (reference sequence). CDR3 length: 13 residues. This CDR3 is CAWSLSGVPQQYF. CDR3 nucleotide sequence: TGTGCCTGGAGTCTGTCGGGAGTCCCACAGCAGTACTTC.